The 21 T cell receptor beta chains in this list originate from one sample, sequenced in a study of cytomegalovirus exposure and HLA in healthy donors. The study ran its PCR with 60 Vbeta and 13 Jbeta primers. The table came from immunoSEQ multiplex PCR; TCRdb's copy has only in-frame clones and leaves some out. The table records 150,000 to 200,000 clones, 65% to 70% of them present only once. Sample: PBMCs. These receptors all come from a woman aged 18-35 years in good health and CMV-seropositive.

This clone appeared a single time. The CDR3 bases are TGTGCCAGCAGTTTACATAGCGGGAACTACGAGCAGTACTTC. Translating it yields CASSLHSGNYEQYF. This chain uses TRBV6-1 with TRBJ2-7, with 8 nucleotides matching TRBD2. The J segment lost 3 bases and the V segment lost 5 bases, leaving 6 bases of the junction unmatched. This CDR3 is 14 amino acids long. The germline CDR1 and CDR2 sequences are MNHNS and SASEGT.

This rearrangement joins TRBV7-9 to TRBJ1-1, with D unresolved. Germline V gene data show CDR1 as SEHNR and CDR2 as FQNEAQ (reference sequence). CDR3 length equals 12 residues. V lost 7 bases, J lost 5 bases, and 11 bases lay in between. The CDR3 region has the DNA TGTGCCAGCACCTCTTTCCAGACTGAAGCTTTCTTT. It codes for CASTSFQTEAFF. Drawing the rest from reference TRBV7-9 and TRBJ1-1, the complete variable domain is DTGVSQNPRHKITKRGQNVTFRCDPISEHNRLYWYRQTLGQGPEFLTYFQNEAQLEKSRLLSDRFSAERPKGSFSTLEIQRTEQGDSAMYLCASTSFQTEAFFGQGTRLTVV.

This chain joins TRBV9 and TRBJ2-7, with TRBD1 matching 11 bases. The CDR3 totals 14 residues. Germline V gene lookup returns CDR1 SGDLS and CDR2 YYNGEE. After removal of 4 bases from V and 5 bases from J, the junction contained 5 bases not matched to a gene. CDR3 region: CASSSGQGANEQYF. The CDR3 DNA sequence: TGTGCCAGCAGCTCCGGACAGGGGGCAAACGAGCAGTACTTC.

This clone was counted between two and nine times. The J gene is TRBJ2-2, the V gene TRBV7-2, with D unclear. The length of the CDR3 is 15 residues. The germline V and J ends were trimmed by 5 bases and 3 bases, with 13 bases remaining between them. Per germline, CDR1 SGHTA and CDR2 FQGNSA. CDR3 amino acids: CASSRRGSYTGELFF. CDR3 nucleotide sequence: TGTGCCAGCAGCCGCCGAGGATCTTACACCGGGGAGCTGTTTTTT.

V is TRBV6-4 and J is TRBJ2-3; 9 nucleotides line up with TRBD2. This CDR3 has 15 residues. Trimming at V came to 2 bases and at J to 4 bases, leaving 4 bases not matched to a gene. The germline CDR1 and CDR2 sequences are MRHNA and SNTAGT. The CDR3 region is CASSDSAGGPDTQYF. In DNA, the CDR3 is TGTGCCAGCAGTGACAGCGCGGGAGGGCCAGATACGCAGTATTTT.

Only a few counts were recorded for this clone. The CDR3 reads CAWSETPFAEQYF. CDR3 in DNA: TGTGCCTGGAGTGAAACCCCGTTCGCCGAGCAGTACTTC. The rearrangement joins TRBV30 to TRBJ2-5, with D uncertain. The end of the DNA is better explained by TRBJ2-7, so the J call may be wrong. CDR1 is GTSNPN, CDR2 SVGIG, per germline (reference sequence). This CDR3 spans 13 amino acids.

This clone was observed a handful of times. In nucleotides, the CDR3 is TGTGCCAGCAGTGACAAAACAGGAGAACGTTACAATGAGCAGTTCTTC. This translates into CASSDKTGERYNEQFF. The chain uses TRBV6-1 and TRBJ2-1; a possible D gene is TRBD1 (5 bases). Germline values: CDR1 MNHNS, CDR2 SASEGT. This CDR3 has 16 amino acids. With 3 bases removed from V and 4 bases from J, the gap between germline ends came to 16 bases.

In this sample, this clone turned up once. The chain recombines TRBV2 with TRBJ2-5, with 7 bases matching TRBD2. The end of the DNA fits TRBJ2-7 better, so the J call may be wrong. CDR1 and CDR2 from the germline V gene are SNHLY and FYNNEI. The CDR3 extends over 11 amino acids. In DNA form, the CDR3 reads TGTGCCAGCGCGGGGGCCTACGAGCAGTACTTC. It specifies CASAGAYEQYF.

The CDR3 DNA is TGTGCCAGCAGCGTAGGATCAGCGGGAGATTGGCTTGAGCAGTACTTC. Translated, it gives CASSVGSAGDWLEQYF. The rearrangement links TRBV9 to TRBJ2-7, with 8 bases aligning to TRBD2. The CDR3 extends over 16 amino acids. The germline gives CDR1 SGDLS, CDR2 YYNGEE. The trim removed 0 bases at V and 7 bases at J, leaving 12 bases unmatched.

The chain couples TRBV28 to TRBJ1-2, with 8 bases matching TRBD1. From germline, CDR1 is MDHEN and CDR2 SYDVKM. Trimming took 2 bases from V and 8 from J; bases not matched to a gene: 4. The CDR3 runs to 13 residues. The CDR3 DNA sequence: TGTGCCAGCAGTTTACAGGGGGCCTACGGCTACACCTTC. Translating it yields CASSLQGAYGYTF.

This clone has more than one count but fewer than ten. The chain is built from TRBV7-9 and TRBJ2-2; 10 bases fit TRBD1. The CDR3 is made up of 15 amino acids. The J segment lost 3 bases and the V segment lost 5 bases, leaving 3 bases of the junction unmatched. Germline CDR1 and CDR2: SEHNR and FQNEAQ (reference sequence). The CDR3 coding sequence is TGTGCCAGCAGCCCCGGGACAGGGGACACCGGGGAGCTGTTTTTT. The encoded protein is CASSPGTGDTGELFF.

The rearrangement links TRBV7-9 to TRBJ1-4; 8 nucleotides match TRBD1. With 5 bases clipped from V and 6 bases from J, the junction kept 8 bases outside the gene matches. Germline V CDR1 and CDR2: SEHNR, FQNEAQ (reference sequence). The CDR3 spans 15 residues. CDR3 coding DNA: TGTGCCAGCAGCGACGCAGGGGGCGCAGATGAAAAACTGTTTTTT. Encoded protein: CASSDAGGADEKLFF.

This rearrangement joins TRBV5-1 to TRBJ2-4; D not resolved. CDR1 and CDR2 (germline): SGHRS, YFSETQ. The CDR3 is made up of 14 amino acids. The V end was cut by 0 bases, the J end by 8 bases, with 12 bases between. CDR3: CASSLGVLGDIQYF. For the CDR3, the DNA is TGCGCCAGCAGCTTGGGGGTCCTAGGAGACATTCAGTACTTC.

The rearrangement joins TRBV4-3 to TRBJ2-2; D perhaps matches TRBD1 (5 bases). The V and J ends lost 11 bases and 8 bases respectively, with 15 bases between them. The germline gives CDR1 LGHNA, CDR2 YSLEER. The CDR3 totals 12 residues. The CDR3: CASQGTAGELFF. The CDR3 nucleotides read TGCGCCTCCCAGGGAACAGCAGGGGAGCTGTTTTTT.

The table lists this clone with a few counts. This sequence joins TRBV27 and TRBJ2-3; D may be TRBD2 (6 bases). The CDR3 loop spans 12 amino acids. Germline CDR1 is MNHEY and CDR2 is SMNVEV (reference sequence). V lost 11 bases to trimming and J lost 2 bases, with 11 bases between them. The CDR3 reads CASGGATDTQYF. DNA for the CDR3: TGTGCCTCCGGGGGTGCCACAGATACGCAGTATTTT.

This clone was observed a handful of times. The chain is built from TRBV6-5 and TRBJ2-7, with a weak D call TRBD2 (5 bases). The V gene's germline CDR1 is MNHEY and CDR2 SVGAGI. The CDR3 runs 14 residues. V was cut by 0 bases and J by 6 bases, with 12 bases left in between. This chain's CDR3 is CASSYSNTGFEQYF. DNA of the CDR3: TGTGCCAGCAGTTACTCCAACACGGGATTCGAGCAGTACTTC.

Only one count was recorded for this clone. The germline gene is not matched at one end of the junction; a read error may be the cause. This chain connects TRBV2 to TRBJ2-7, with TRBD2 matching over 7 bases. The CDR3 runs 15 residues. In germline, CDR1 is SNHLY, CDR2 FYNNEI. This CDR3 is CASSEEAGTSYEQYF. DNA of the CDR3: TGTGCCAGCAGCGAAGAAGCGGGGACCTCCTACGAGCAGTACTTC.

The chain couples TRBV19 to TRBJ2-7, with no clear D. Per the germline V gene, CDR1 is LNHDA and CDR2 is SQIVND (reference sequence). The CDR3 consists of 13 residues. V was cut by 2 bases and J by 6 bases, with 11 bases left in between. CDR3 coding DNA: TGTGCCAGTAGTATATCTGCGAACGCCGAGCAGTACTTC. It encodes CASSISANAEQYF.

CDR3 sequence: CASSEVQGGPGTQYF. In DNA form, the CDR3 reads TGTGCCAGCAGTGAAGTTCAGGGGGGCCCAGGGACCCAGTACTTC. The rearrangement uses TRBV25-1 and TRBJ2-5, with D perhaps matching TRBD1 (7 bases). CDR3 length equals 15 residues. Between the trimmed V and J ends, which lost 2 bases and 7 bases, there was a span of 17 bases. Per germline, CDR1 MGHDK and CDR2 SYGVNS. The whole variable domain, remainder taken from reference TRBV25-1 and TRBJ2-5, is EADIYQTPRYLVIGTGKKITLECSQTMGHDKMYWYQQDPGMELHLIHYSYGVNSTEKGDLSSESTVSRIRTEHFPLTLESARPSHTSQYLCASSEVQGGPGTQYFGPGTRLLVL.

This chain links TRBV18 with TRBJ1-5, with D possibly being TRBD1 (5 bases). The CDR3 is 15 residues long. CDR1 is KGHSH, CDR2 LQKENI, per germline. The V end lost 6 bases, the J end lost 0 bases, and 12 bases lay between the germline ends. CDR3 in amino acids: CASSPGLPSNQPQHF. The CDR3 nucleotides are TGTGCCAGCTCCCCGGGACTCCCTAGCAATCAGCCCCAGCATTTT.

The chain carries TRBV19 and TRBJ2-1, with 7 positions matching TRBD2. Unmatched junction bases numbered 7, after V lost 4 bases and J lost 10 bases. This CDR3 has 13 residues. Germline loops: CDR1 LNHDA, CDR2 SQIVND (reference sequence). Here the CDR3 DNA reads TGTGCCAGTAGTAGCGCGGGAGTGGTGGAGCAGTTCTTC. Its translation is CASSSAGVVEQFF.